The 20 T cell receptor beta chains in this list originate from one sample, sequenced in a study of T cell changes during pregnancy in multiple sclerosis. Clones were read by immunoSEQ multiplex PCR, and TCRdb kept only the in-frame ones, dropping some. The sample has around 80,000 clones, about 92% seen once. The sequenced sample was peripheral blood, obtained before pregnancy. The receptors were sampled from a female donor with multiple sclerosis, enrolled in a pregnancy study.

The chain is built from TRBV2 and TRBJ2-7; 11 bases map to TRBD2. Germline V gives CDR1 SNHLY, CDR2 FYNNEI. Germline trimming cut 7 bases from V and 6 bases from J; bases unmatched to any gene: 17. The CDR3 contains 17 residues. Here the CDR3 DNA reads TGTGCCAGCACCACCCTAGCGGGAGGCCTGTGGAGTGGCGAGCAGTACTTC. Protein product: CASTTLAGGLWSGEQYF.

The V and J genes are TRBV5-1 and TRBJ2-1; D possibly corresponds to TRBD1 (6 bases). Germline V gene data show CDR1 as SGHRS and CDR2 as YFSETQ. The length of the CDR3 is 15 residues. V was shortened by 4 bases and J by 0 bases, with 11 bases between the two germline ends. CDR3 in DNA: TGCGCCAGCAGCCCAGGACAGAGCTCCTACAATGAGCAGTTCTTC. Protein product: CASSPGQSSYNEQFF. Based on the CDR3 plus reference TRBV5-1 and TRBJ2-1, the full variable domain is KAGVTQTPRYLIKTRGQQVTLSCSPISGHRSVSWYQQTPGQGLQFLFEYFSETQRNKGNFPGRFSGRQFSNSRSEMNVSTLELGDSALYLCASSPGQSSYNEQFFGPGTRLTVL.

The chain employs TRBV14 and TRBJ1-2, with D unclear. Germline values: CDR1 SGHDN, CDR2 FVKESK. CDR3 size: 12 residues. Trimming took 3 bases from V and 6 from J, leaving 8 bases between them. The CDR3 nucleotides read TGTGCCAGCAGCCACGCCGACAATGGCTACACCTTC. This gives the protein CASSHADNGYTF. Full variable domain (missing parts from reference TRBV14 and TRBJ1-2): EAGVTQFPSHSVIEKGQTVTLRCDPISGHDNLYWYRRVMGKEIKFLLHFVKESKQDESGMPNNRFLAERTGGTYSTLKVQPAELEDSGVYFCASSHADNGYTFGSGTRLTVV.

The CDR3 DNA reads TGTGCCAGCAGCTCCCTTAGATCCGGACTGAACTACAATGAGCAGTTCTTC. Its translation: CASSSLRSGLNYNEQFF. The V gene is TRBV13, the J gene TRBJ2-1; TRBD2 is a possible D gene (5 bases). Trimming removed 4 bases from V and 3 bases from J, with 19 bases in between. The CDR3 length is 17 residues. Germline values: CDR1 PRHDT, CDR2 FYEKMQ (reference sequence).

The rearrangement uses TRBV4-1 and TRBJ2-5, with D perhaps matching TRBD1 (6 bases). Per the germline V gene, CDR1 is MGHRA and CDR2 is YSYEKL. V was pared by 1 base and J by 3 bases, with 12 bases between. This CDR3 comprises 15 residues. The CDR3 DNA reads TGCGCCAGCAGCCAAGCGAGGACAGTAAAAGAGACCCAGTACTTC. Translation gives CASSQARTVKETQYF.

V is TRBV5-4 and J is TRBJ2-7, with TRBD1 matching 9 bases. CDR3 length: 14 amino acids. Germline loops: CDR1 SGHNT, CDR2 YYREEE (reference sequence). V lost 4 bases and J lost 5; bases outside the gene matches: 7. CDR3 amino acids: CASSRRDREHEQYF. The CDR3 DNA reads as TGTGCCAGCAGCCGCCGGGACAGGGAGCACGAGCAGTACTTC.

The V gene is TRBV29-1, the J gene TRBJ2-3, with 9 bases matching TRBD2. This CDR3 has 14 amino acids. Germline V gene sequence: CDR1 SQVTM, CDR2 ANQGSEA. The trim removed 3 bases at V and 1 base at J, leaving 2 bases unmatched. This CDR3 reads CSVDIAGGTDTQYF. As DNA, the CDR3 is TGCAGCGTTGATATAGCGGGGGGCACAGATACGCAGTATTTT.

V is TRBV28 and J is TRBJ2-3, with 7 bases fitting TRBD2. V was clipped by 2 bases and J by 2 bases; unmatched bases: 7. The CDR3 covers 16 residues. CDR1 is MDHEN, CDR2 SYDVKM, per germline. CDR3 DNA: TGTGCCAGCAGTTTAGGGAGGGGCGGCATCACAGATACGCAGTATTTT. The encoded protein is CASSLGRGGITDTQYF.

The chain joins TRBV28 to TRBJ1-2, with TRBD1 matching over 8 bases. The CDR3 has 15 residues. Germline V CDR1 and CDR2: MDHEN, SYDVKM. The V and J ends lost 6 bases and 6 bases, in that order; junction bases with no gene match: 12. Written as DNA, the CDR3 is TGTGCCAGCAGCCTCCCGACAGGGGCCTTCCATGGCTACACCTTC. It yields the protein CASSLPTGAFHGYTF.

This clone appeared a few times. The chain has TRBV4-1 and TRBJ2-7; TRBD1 is a possible D gene (6 bases). The CDR3 totals 14 residues. Germline V lookup: CDR1 MGHRA, CDR2 YSYEKL. V was cut by 2 bases and J by 2 bases, with 10 bases left in between. CDR3 DNA: TGCGCCAGCAGCCAATTCGAGGGGGCCTACGAGCAGTACTTC. Amino acids: CASSQFEGAYEQYF.

The chain is built from TRBV6-1 and TRBJ2-7, with D perhaps TRBD2 (5 bases). Trimming took 8 bases from V and 3 from J, leaving 14 bases between them. The length of the CDR3 is 13 residues. CDR1 is MNHNS, CDR2 SASEGT, per germline. The CDR3 nucleotides read TGTGCCAGCCGAGGACTGACTGACTACGAGCAGTACTTC. Its translation is CASRGLTDYEQYF.

The V and J genes are TRBV15 and TRBJ2-3; D is perhaps TRBD2 (5 bases). Looked up from germline, CDR1 is LNHNV and CDR2 is YYDKDF (reference sequence). The CDR3 runs to 15 residues. The V end was cut by 3 bases, the J end by 1 base, with 11 bases between. CDR3 sequence: CATSSFGVGTDTQYF. The CDR3 coding sequence is TGTGCCACCAGCAGTTTCGGGGTGGGCACAGATACGCAGTATTTT.

The genes are TRBV6-5 and TRBJ2-7, with 10 positions matching TRBD1. V lost 5 bases to trimming and J lost 4 bases; unmatched junction nucleotides: 8. This CDR3 has 15 residues. Germline-derived CDR1 and CDR2 are MNHEY and SVGAGI. CDR3 protein: CASSLTTGGIYEQYF. For the CDR3, the DNA is TGTGCCAGCAGTCTCACGACAGGGGGCATTTACGAGCAGTACTTC.

This clone was seen only once. V usage is TRBV6-5 and J usage is TRBJ2-2; 9 nucleotides match TRBD1. Germline V CDR1 and CDR2: MNHEY, SVGAGI. Trimming removed 0 bases from V and 6 bases from J; junction bases left unmatched: 5. The CDR3 has 16 residues. The CDR3 DNA sequence: TGTGCCAGCAGTTACTCCACAGGGGGCGCGGCCGGGGAGCTGTTTTTT. This gives the protein CASSYSTGGAAGELFF.

The gene calls are TRBV7-2 and TRBJ2-3; 9 bases fit TRBD2. Germline CDR1 SGHTA, CDR2 FQGNSA. This CDR3 spans 15 amino acids. V lost 6 bases to trimming and J lost 0 bases; unmatched junction nucleotides: 4. The CDR3 region is CASSRLADSTDTQYF. DNA of the CDR3: TGTGCCAGCAGTCGACTAGCGGACAGCACAGATACGCAGTATTTT.

This chain links TRBV7-2 with TRBJ1-1, with D possibly being TRBD1 (6 bases). V was clipped by 1 base and J by 5 bases, with 11 bases between them. The CDR3 is made up of 14 amino acids. Germline lookup yields CDR1 SGHTA and CDR2 FQGNSA. CDR3: CASSLGGGRTEAFF. DNA of the CDR3: TGTGCCAGCAGCTTAGGGGGGGGCCGGACTGAAGCTTTCTTT.

The V and J genes are TRBV28 and TRBJ2-3; 8 bases fit TRBD1. The CDR3 totals 15 residues. Trimming removed 2 bases from V and 1 base from J; junction bases left unmatched: 2. Germline-derived CDR1 and CDR2 are MDHEN and SYDVKM. In DNA form, the CDR3 reads TGTGCCAGCAGTTTAGACAGGGGCGGCACAGATACGCAGTATTTT. Protein: CASSLDRGGTDTQYF.

The genes are TRBV30 and TRBJ1-6, with a possible D match to TRBD1 (5 bases). The CDR3 sequence is 15 residues long. Trimming took 0 bases from V and 6 from J, leaving 12 bases between them. The germline gives CDR1 GTSNPN, CDR2 SVGIG (reference sequence). The CDR3 sequence: CAWSVLGQPNSPLHF. The CDR3 DNA sequence: TGTGCCTGGAGTGTACTGGGGCAGCCTAATTCACCCCTCCACTTT.

A single count supports this clone. This chain joins TRBV5-6 and TRBJ2-1; 7 positions agree with TRBD1. Looked up from germline, CDR1 is SGHDT and CDR2 is YYEEEE. The CDR3 loop spans 15 amino acids. Trimming at V came to 2 bases and at J to 1 base, leaving 3 bases not matched to a gene. Written as DNA, the CDR3 is TGTGCCAGCAGCTTCAGGGGGATTTCCTACAATGAGCAGTTCTTC. Translating it yields CASSFRGISYNEQFF.

The rearrangement links TRBV19 to TRBJ1-4; 10 nucleotides match TRBD1. Per germline, CDR1 LNHDA and CDR2 SQIVND (reference sequence). The V segment lost 3 bases and the J segment 6 bases; nucleotides outside the gene matches: 13. The CDR3 has 18 amino acids. CDR3 region: CASSIGTGVYGLDEKLFF. As DNA, the CDR3 is TGTGCCAGTAGTATCGGGACAGGGGTTTATGGGTTGGATGAAAAACTGTTTTTT.